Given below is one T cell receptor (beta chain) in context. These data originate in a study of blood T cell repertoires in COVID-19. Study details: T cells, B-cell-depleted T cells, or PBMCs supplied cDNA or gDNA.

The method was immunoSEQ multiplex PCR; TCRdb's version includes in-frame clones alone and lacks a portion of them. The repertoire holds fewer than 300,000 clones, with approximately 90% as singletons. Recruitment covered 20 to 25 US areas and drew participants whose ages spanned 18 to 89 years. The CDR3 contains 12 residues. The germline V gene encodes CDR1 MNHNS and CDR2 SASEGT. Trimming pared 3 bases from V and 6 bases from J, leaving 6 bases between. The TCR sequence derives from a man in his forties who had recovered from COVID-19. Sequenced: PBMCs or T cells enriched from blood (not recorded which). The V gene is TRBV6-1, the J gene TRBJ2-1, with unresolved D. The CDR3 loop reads CASSDSSNEQFF. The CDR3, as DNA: TGTGCCAGCAGTGATTCTAGCAATGAGCAGTTCTTC.